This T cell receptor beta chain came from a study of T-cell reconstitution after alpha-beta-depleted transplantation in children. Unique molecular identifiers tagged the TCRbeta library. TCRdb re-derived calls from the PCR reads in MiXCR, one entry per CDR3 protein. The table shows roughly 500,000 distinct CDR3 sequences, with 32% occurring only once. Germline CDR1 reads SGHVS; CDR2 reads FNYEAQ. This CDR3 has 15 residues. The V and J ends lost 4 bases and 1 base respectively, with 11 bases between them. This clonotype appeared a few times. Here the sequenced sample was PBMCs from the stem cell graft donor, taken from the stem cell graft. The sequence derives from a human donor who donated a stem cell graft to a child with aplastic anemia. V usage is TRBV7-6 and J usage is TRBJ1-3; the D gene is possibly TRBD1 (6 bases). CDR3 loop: CASSSTGRSGNTIYF. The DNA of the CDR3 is TGTGCCAGCAGCTCTACAGGGAGATCTGGAAACACCATATATTTT.